This TCR beta chain was captured by sequencing in a study of blood T cell repertoires in COVID-19. The data were produced by immunoSEQ multiplex PCR, yet TCRdb's version contains in-frame clones alone and is incomplete. The sample has 270,000 or so clones, about nine tenths seen once. There are 16 residues in the CDR3. Germline V gives CDR1 MRHNA, CDR2 SNTAGT. Deletions cut 2 bases from V and 2 bases from J, with 12 bases between. The source is a woman aged 30 to 39 with COVID-19, enrolled during active disease. The chain uses TRBV6-4 and TRBJ2-2; tentative D call: TRBD1 (6 bases). Material: peripheral blood. CDR3 sequence (DNA): TGTGCCAGCAGTGACCCGAACAGGGATAACACCGGGGAGCTGTTTTTT. Encoded protein: CASSDPNRDNTGELFF.